Below are 7 T cell receptor beta chains sequenced from a single sample in a study of cytomegalovirus exposure and HLA in healthy donors. The PCR used 60 Vbeta and 13 Jbeta primers. TCRdb keeps only in-frame clones here, not all; method: immunoSEQ multiplex PCR. The data hold around 130,000 clones, with roughly four fifths observed a single time. Sequencing was performed on PBMCs. Every receptor here comes from a woman between 18 and 29 years old in good health and CMV-seronegative.

V and J are TRBV11-2 and TRBJ2-2, with 8 bases identical to TRBD2. Germline CDR1 is SGHAT and CDR2 is FQNNGV. Germline trimming cut 1 base from V and 5 bases from J; bases unmatched to any gene: 3. CDR3 length equals 15 residues. CDR3 DNA: TGTGCCAGCAGCTTAGCCGGGACTAGGACCGGGGAGCTGTTTTTT. Residues: CASSLAGTRTGELFF. Looking up the rest from reference TRBV11-2 and TRBJ2-2 gives the full variable domain: EAGVAQSPRYKIIEKRQSVAFWCNPISGHATLYWYQQILGQGPKLLIQFQNNGVVDDSQLPKDRFSAERLKGVDSTLKIQPAKLEDSAVYLCASSLAGTRTGELFFGEGSRLTVL.

The rearrangement joins TRBV6-5 to TRBJ1-2; possible D gene TRBD1, 5 bases. V shed 0 bases and J shed 4 bases, with 15 bases lying between them. This CDR3 is 16 amino acids long. The germline gives CDR1 MNHEY, CDR2 SVGAGI. For the CDR3, the DNA is TGTGCCAGCAGTTACTCGAACCAGGGATTGAGCTATGGCTACACCTTC. Translating it yields CASSYSNQGLSYGYTF.

V usage is TRBV7-6 and J usage is TRBJ1-3; D is perhaps TRBD1 (6 bases). This CDR3 spans 16 amino acids. Germline V gene sequence: CDR1 SGHVS, CDR2 FNYEAQ. Trimming shortened V by 0 bases and J by 2 bases, and 11 bases separated the two germline ends. The CDR3 here is CASSLAGADTGNTIYF. The CDR3 nucleotides read TGTGCCAGCAGCTTAGCGGGGGCAGACACTGGAAACACCATATATTTT.

The gene calls are TRBV30 and TRBJ2-7; 12 nucleotides match TRBD2. Germline V CDR1 and CDR2: GTSNPN, SVGIG (reference sequence). Trimming cost V 2 bases and J 6 bases; bases outside gene matches: 5. CDR3 length equals 14 residues. CDR3: CAWSLLAGGGEQYF. The CDR3 DNA sequence: TGTGCCTGGAGTTTACTAGCGGGGGGAGGCGAGCAGTACTTC.

This clone was recorded once. The chain recombines TRBV5-4 with TRBJ2-7, with TRBD2 as a possible D gene (6 bases). The V end was cut by 3 bases, the J end by 3 bases, with 19 bases between. The CDR3 runs to 16 residues. Germline V CDR1 and CDR2: SGHNT, YYREEE (reference sequence). CDR3 sequence: CASSYDPLPGDYEQYF. The CDR3 DNA reads TGTGCCAGCAGCTATGATCCTTTACCGGGGGACTACGAGCAGTACTTC.

The rearrangement links TRBV27 to TRBJ1-2, with 9 bases fitting TRBD1. CDR1 is MNHEY, CDR2 SMNVEV, per germline (reference sequence). The CDR3 extends over 13 amino acids. The ends lost 6 bases at V and 8 bases at J; junction bases unmatched: 7. The DNA of the CDR3 is TGTGCCAGCAGCGGACAGGGGATGGGCGGCTACACCTTC. This sequence encodes CASSGQGMGGYTF.

DNA for the CDR3: TGCGCCAGCAGTAGACAGCCTAATCAGCCCCAGCATTTT. It specifies CASSRQPNQPQHF. The rearrangement links TRBV10-2 to TRBJ1-5; maybe TRBD1 (5 bases). V gave up 5 bases and J gave up 4 bases, with 9 bases separating them. The CDR3 sequence is 13 residues long. In germline, CDR1 is WSHSY, CDR2 SAAADI.